Given below is one T cell receptor beta chain in context. Its specificity is not known. This record comes from a study of T cells expressing NK-cell markers. Study-level findings and limits: Where several donors were concerned, these clonotypes also led the CD3+CD56-NKG2C+ fraction.

Per the germline V gene, CDR1 is DFQATT and CDR2 is SNEGSKA (reference sequence). The CDR3 loop spans 15 amino acids. 5'RACE template switching with UMIs produced the TCR beta cDNA. TCRdb reprocessed the 5' RACE reads, keeping one entry per CDR3 protein, no DNA. In total, the table holds about 150,000 distinct CDR3 sequences. This sequence was found in a woman between 45 and 65 years old in good health. Sequenced: blood T cells: a sorted CD56 or NKG2C T cell subset, CD4+ or CD8+ T cells, or bulk PBMC T cells (not recorded which). The chain is built from TRBV20-1 and TRBJ2-5; TCRdb designates TRBD2, a call that cannot be tested without DNA. The CDR3 region is CSAREPSGSQETQYF.